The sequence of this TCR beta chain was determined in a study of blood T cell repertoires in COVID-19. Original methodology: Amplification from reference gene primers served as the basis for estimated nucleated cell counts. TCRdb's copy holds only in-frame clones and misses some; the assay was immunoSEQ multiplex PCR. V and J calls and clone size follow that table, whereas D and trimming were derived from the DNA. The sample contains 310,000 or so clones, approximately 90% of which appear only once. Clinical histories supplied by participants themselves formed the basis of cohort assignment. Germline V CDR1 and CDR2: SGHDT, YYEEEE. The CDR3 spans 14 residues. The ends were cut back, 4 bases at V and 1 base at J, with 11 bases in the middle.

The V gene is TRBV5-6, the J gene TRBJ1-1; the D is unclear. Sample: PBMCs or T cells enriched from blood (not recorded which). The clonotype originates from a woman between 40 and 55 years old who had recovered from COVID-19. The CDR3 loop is CASSAGLGNTEAFF. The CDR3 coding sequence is TGTGCCAGCAGCGCCGGACTGGGGAACACTGAAGCTTTCTTT.